These T cell receptor beta chains were read from a single sample in a study of blood T cells in healthy people across ages. MiXCR, applied by TCRdb to the 5' RACE reads, yields one record per CDR3 protein. The sample consists of 1.5 million to 2 million distinct CDR3 sequences, under 30% of them appearing once. Material for sequencing was blood. These receptors originate from a woman in her twenties or thirties in good health. CDR3s include the opening cysteine and the closing phenylalanine or tryptophan. The order of the fields is V gene, J gene, clone size, CDR3 protein. For some rows the clone size is stated as once, few or many, or as a class when expanded; others skip it.

V gene: TRBV5-1; J gene: TRBJ2-5; clone size: many; CDR3 protein: CASSLDSVKETQYF
V gene: TRBV24-1; J gene: TRBJ2-5; clone size: .; CDR3 protein: CATSAPGLAEETQYF
V gene: TRBV7-2; J gene: TRBJ2-1; clone size: many; CDR3 protein: CASSYLAGGPNEQFF
V gene: TRBV10-3; J gene: TRBJ2-7; clone size: few; CDR3 protein: CAISEPGTMNEQYF
V gene: TRBV3-1; J gene: TRBJ2-3; clone size: many; CDR3 protein: CASSQRSSGDTDTQYF
V gene: TRBV5-6; J gene: TRBJ1-5; clone size: few; CDR3 protein: CASSYQDQPQHF
V gene: TRBV5-1; J gene: TRBJ1-1; clone size: .; CDR3 protein: CASSLIIGDTEAFF
V gene: TRBV29-1; J gene: TRBJ1-1; clone size: .; CDR3 protein: CSVEVEPAAFF
V gene: TRBV5-5; J gene: TRBJ2-3; clone size: .; CDR3 protein: CASSGPRGDTQYF
V gene: TRBV5-1; J gene: TRBJ2-5; clone size: .; CDR3 protein: CASSVGQGQGETQYF